The 18 T cell receptor beta chains given below trace back to one sample, sequenced in a study of T cells after somatic rescue of genetic block. Produced via immunoSEQ multiplex PCR; TCRdb's table is partial and in-frame only. Counted here are tens of thousands of clones, about 87% occurring once; the ten biggest clones make up about 1.5%. Source material: peripheral blood mononuclear cells (PBMCs). These receptors were collected from a woman aged 18-35 years.

The V call is TRBV5-1, the J call TRBJ2-1; maybe TRBD1 (5 bases). Trimming shortened V by 4 bases and J by 6 bases, and 8 bases separated the two germline ends. There are 12 residues in the CDR3. Per germline, CDR1 SGHRS and CDR2 YFSETQ. In DNA form, the CDR3 reads TGCGCCAGCAGCGGGGCAGGCAATGAGCAGTTCTTC. It is translated as CASSGAGNEQFF.

With regard to this clone: Other DNA sequences within the sample encode an identical CDR3. The rearrangement joins TRBV28 to TRBJ2-3; a possible D gene is TRBD2 (5 bases). Trimming removed 3 bases at V and 0 bases at J, with 7 bases between. The V gene's germline CDR1 is MDHEN and CDR2 SYDVKM. This CDR3 region has 14 residues. Here the CDR3 DNA reads TGTGCCAGCAGTTTGGGCGGGAGCACAGATACGCAGTATTTT. Its protein is CASSLGGSTDTQYF.

The V and J genes are TRBV6-5 and TRBJ2-2, with D hard to call. The CDR3 spans 12 residues. Germline CDR1 and CDR2: MNHEY and SVGAGI. The ends were cut back, 6 bases at V and 7 bases at J, with 9 bases in the middle. CDR3 in amino acids: CASSLPGGELFF. The CDR3 region has the DNA TGTGCCAGCAGCCTGCCTGGCGGGGAGCTGTTTTTT.

This chain connects TRBV10-2 to TRBJ2-7; D is possibly TRBD2 (5 bases). The ends were cut back, 5 bases at V and 2 bases at J, with 19 bases in the middle. Germline V gene data show CDR1 as WSHSY and CDR2 as SAAADI. The CDR3 loop spans 16 amino acids. The CDR3 loop is CASSPLSSPGTYEQYF. The CDR3 region has the DNA TGCGCCAGCAGTCCTCTTTCTAGTCCGGGAACCTACGAGCAGTACTTC.

The gene calls are TRBV6-5 and TRBJ2-7; the D call may be TRBD1 or TRBD2 (6 bases each). V gave up 2 bases and J gave up 2 bases, with 16 bases separating them. CDR1 is MNHEY, CDR2 SVGAGI, per germline. CDR3 length equals 16 residues. This CDR3 is CASSYPGASGAYEQYF. CDR3 nucleotide sequence: TGTGCCAGCAGTTACCCGGGGGCGTCTGGCGCCTACGAGCAGTACTTC.

CDR3 amino acids: CASSFPDKAYEQYF. CDR3 DNA: TGTGCCAGCAGCTTTCCCGACAAAGCCTACGAGCAGTACTTC. This chain joins TRBV5-4 and TRBJ2-7; no reliable D call. The CDR3 covers 14 residues. The V end was cut by 2 bases, the J end by 2 bases, with 11 bases between. Per germline, CDR1 SGHNT and CDR2 YYREEE (reference sequence).

This chain uses TRBV6-1 with TRBJ2-2, with 7 bases that match TRBD2. After removal of 6 bases from V and 3 bases from J, the junction contained 1 base not matched to a gene. CDR1 is MNHNS, CDR2 SASEGT, per germline. The CDR3 loop spans 13 amino acids. CDR3 loop: CASRGGDTGELFF. The CDR3 nucleotides read TGTGCCAGCAGGGGGGGGGACACCGGGGAGCTGTTTTTT.

The chain links TRBV28 to TRBJ2-3, with TRBD2 matching 8 bases. This CDR3 region has 14 residues. The V gene end was trimmed by 6 bases and the J gene end by 6 bases; junction bases not matched to a gene: 8. The germline gives CDR1 MDHEN, CDR2 SYDVKM. CDR3 loop: CASSTGTSADTQYF. The CDR3, as DNA: TGTGCCAGCAGCACCGGGACTAGTGCCGATACGCAGTATTTT.

The chain has TRBV28 and TRBJ1-1; the D is unclear. This CDR3 comprises 14 residues. V was trimmed by 3 bases and J by 8 bases, leaving 16 bases between them. Germline V CDR1 and CDR2: MDHEN, SYDVKM. The CDR3 DNA sequence: TGTGCCAGCAGTTTTTCCTTCCCGGCCCCCGAAGCTTTCTTT. The encoded protein is CASSFSFPAPEAFF.

V gene TRBV2 combines with J gene TRBJ2-2; no clear D. Looked up from germline, CDR1 is SNHLY and CDR2 is FYNNEI. Trimming removed 10 bases at V and 1 base at J, with 19 bases between. The CDR3 runs to 16 residues. CDR3 in DNA: TGTGCCATCTCCCTCCCCAGCCAAGGGAACACCGGGGAGCTGTTTTTT. Its translation is CAISLPSQGNTGELFF.

The J gene is TRBJ2-7, the V gene TRBV10-2; possible D gene TRBD1, 7 bases. CDR3 length: 14 amino acids. The germline CDR1 and CDR2 sequences are WSHSY and SAAADI. Trimming removed 6 bases from V and 2 bases from J, with 14 bases in between. The CDR3 loop reads CASSAGGSAYEQYF. In nucleotides, the CDR3 is TGCGCCAGCAGCGCAGGGGGGAGCGCCTACGAGCAGTACTTC.

The chain uses TRBV5-1 and TRBJ2-5; D gene unclear. The CDR3 spans 13 residues. Between the trimmed V and J ends, which lost 4 bases and 6 bases, there was a span of 13 bases. CDR1 and CDR2 (germline): SGHRS, YFSETQ. CDR3: CASSVTGRQTQYF. CDR3 bases: TGCGCCAGCAGCGTTACCGGTCGACAGACCCAGTACTTC.

The genes are TRBV28 and TRBJ1-5; perhaps TRBD1 as D (6 bases). The CDR3 covers 16 residues. V gave up 5 bases and J gave up 3 bases, with 17 bases separating them. Germline V gene sequence: CDR1 MDHEN, CDR2 SYDVKM. The CDR3 loop is CASSPAGVGYNQPQHF. The DNA of the CDR3 is TGTGCCAGCAGTCCCGCAGGGGTAGGGTACAATCAGCCCCAGCATTTT. Drawing the rest from reference TRBV28 and TRBJ1-5, the complete variable domain is DVKVTQSSRYLVKRTGEKVFLECVQDMDHENMFWYRQDPGLGLRLIYFSYDVKMKEKGDIPEGYSVSREKKERFSLILESASTNQTSMYLCASSPAGVGYNQPQHFGDGTRLSIL.

The CDR3 bases are TGTGCCAGCAAGAGGGACAATAGCAATCAGCCCCAGCATTTT. Its translation: CASKRDNSNQPQHF. The chain links TRBV6-1 to TRBJ1-5, with TRBD1 as a possible D gene (6 bases). Trimming shortened V by 7 bases and J by 0 bases, and 10 bases separated the two germline ends. Germline CDR1 is MNHNS and CDR2 is SASEGT. The CDR3 runs to 14 residues.

V and J are TRBV18 and TRBJ1-2; TRBD1 is a possible D gene (5 bases). Trimming took 4 bases from V and 5 from J, leaving 8 bases between them. The CDR3 runs 12 residues. Looked up from germline, CDR1 is KGHSH and CDR2 is LQKENI. The CDR3 region is CASSQGPYGYTF. The CDR3 bases are TGTGCCAGCTCACAGGGACCGTATGGCTACACCTTC. Full variable domain (missing parts from reference TRBV18 and TRBJ1-2): NAGVMQNPRHLVRRRGQEARLRCSPMKGHSHVYWYRQLPEEGLKFMVYLQKENIIDESGMPKERFSAEFPKEGPSILRIQQVVRGDSAAYFCASSQGPYGYTFGSGTRLTVV.

The J gene is TRBJ2-5, the V gene TRBV19; D is possibly TRBD1 or TRBD2 (5 bases each). The V end was cut by 1 base, the J end by 5 bases, with 17 bases between. The CDR3 loop spans 16 amino acids. Germline CDR1 and CDR2: LNHDA and SQIVND (reference sequence). CDR3 residues: CASSIVGTAKGETQYF. In nucleotides, the CDR3 is TGTGCCAGTAGTATAGTAGGGACCGCCAAAGGGGAGACCCAGTACTTC.

The genes are TRBV27 and TRBJ2-7; the D gene is possibly TRBD1 (6 bases). In germline, CDR1 is MNHEY, CDR2 SMNVEV (reference sequence). The V gene lost 5 bases and the J gene lost 0 bases, with 14 bases spanning the gap. The CDR3 is 15 amino acids. The CDR3 region is CASSDRQASSYEQYF. The DNA of the CDR3 is TGTGCCAGCAGTGATCGACAGGCCAGCTCCTACGAGCAGTACTTC.

The chain joins TRBV7-9 to TRBJ1-4, with D maybe TRBD1 (5 bases). V was pared by 7 bases and J by 6 bases, with 15 bases between. The CDR3 runs to 14 residues. Germline values: CDR1 SEHNR, CDR2 FQNEAQ (reference sequence). The CDR3 loop reads CASTFSRADEKLFF. The CDR3 nucleotides read TGTGCCAGCACCTTCTCCAGGGCAGATGAAAAACTGTTTTTT. The full variable domain, in which reference TRBV7-9 and TRBJ1-4 provide the parts outside the CDR3, is DTGVSQNPRHKITKRGQNVTFRCDPISEHNRLYWYRQTLGQGPEFLTYFQNEAQLEKSRLLSDRFSAERPKGSFSTLEIQRTEQGDSAMYLCASTFSRADEKLFFGSGTQLSVL.